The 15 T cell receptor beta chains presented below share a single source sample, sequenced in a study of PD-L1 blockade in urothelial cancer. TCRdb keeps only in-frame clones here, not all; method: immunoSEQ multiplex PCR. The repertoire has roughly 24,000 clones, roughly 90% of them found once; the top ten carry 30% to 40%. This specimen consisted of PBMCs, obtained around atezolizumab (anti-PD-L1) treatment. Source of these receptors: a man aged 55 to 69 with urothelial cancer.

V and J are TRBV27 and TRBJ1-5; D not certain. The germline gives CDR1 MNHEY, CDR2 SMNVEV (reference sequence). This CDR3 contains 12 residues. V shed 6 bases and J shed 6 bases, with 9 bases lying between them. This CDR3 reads CASSALSQPQHF. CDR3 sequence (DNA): TGTGCCAGCAGCGCCCTGAGTCAGCCCCAGCATTTT.

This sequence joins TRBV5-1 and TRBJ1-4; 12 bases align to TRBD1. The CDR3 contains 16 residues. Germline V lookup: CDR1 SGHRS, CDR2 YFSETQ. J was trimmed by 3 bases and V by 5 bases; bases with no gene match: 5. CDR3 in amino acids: CASRGTGGASNEKLFF. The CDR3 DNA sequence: TGCGCCAGCAGGGGGACAGGGGGCGCGTCTAATGAAAAACTGTTTTTT.

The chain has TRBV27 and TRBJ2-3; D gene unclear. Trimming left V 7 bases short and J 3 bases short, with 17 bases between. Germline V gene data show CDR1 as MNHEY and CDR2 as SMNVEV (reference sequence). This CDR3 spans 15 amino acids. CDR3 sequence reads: CASMYSVVLTDTQYF. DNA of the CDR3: TGTGCCAGCATGTATTCGGTAGTTTTGACAGATACGCAGTATTTT.

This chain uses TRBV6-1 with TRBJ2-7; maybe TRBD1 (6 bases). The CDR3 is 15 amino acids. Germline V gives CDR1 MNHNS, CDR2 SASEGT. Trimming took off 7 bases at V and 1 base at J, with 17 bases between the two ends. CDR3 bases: TGTGCCAGCATTTCGGACAGACCTTTATCCTACGAGCAGTACTTC. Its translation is CASISDRPLSYEQYF.

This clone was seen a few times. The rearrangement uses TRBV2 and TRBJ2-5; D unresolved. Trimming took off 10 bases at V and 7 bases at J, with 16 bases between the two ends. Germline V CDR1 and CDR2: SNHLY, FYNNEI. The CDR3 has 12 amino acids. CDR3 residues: CATGGRGATQYF. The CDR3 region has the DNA TGTGCCACGGGTGGTAGAGGTGCGACCCAGTACTTC.

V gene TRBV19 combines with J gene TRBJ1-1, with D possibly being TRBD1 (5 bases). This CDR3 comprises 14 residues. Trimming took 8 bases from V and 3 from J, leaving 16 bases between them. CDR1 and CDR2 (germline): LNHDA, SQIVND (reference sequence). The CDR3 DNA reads TGTGCCAGTGTCTTAGGGCAGGGATACACTGAAGCTTTCTTT. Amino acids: CASVLGQGYTEAFF.

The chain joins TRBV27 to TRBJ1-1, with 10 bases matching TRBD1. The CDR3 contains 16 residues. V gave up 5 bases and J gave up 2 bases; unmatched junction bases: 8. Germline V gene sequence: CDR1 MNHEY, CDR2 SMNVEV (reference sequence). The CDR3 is CASSRRGQGRNTEAFF. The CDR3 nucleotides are TGTGCCAGCAGTCGGCGGGGACAGGGGCGTAACACTGAAGCTTTCTTT.

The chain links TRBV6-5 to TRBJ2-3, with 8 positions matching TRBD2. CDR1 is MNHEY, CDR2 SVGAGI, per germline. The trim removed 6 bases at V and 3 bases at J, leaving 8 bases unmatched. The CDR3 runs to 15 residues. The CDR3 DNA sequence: TGTGCCAGCAGAATTACTAGCGGAAGAACAGATACGCAGTATTTT. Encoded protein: CASRITSGRTDTQYF.

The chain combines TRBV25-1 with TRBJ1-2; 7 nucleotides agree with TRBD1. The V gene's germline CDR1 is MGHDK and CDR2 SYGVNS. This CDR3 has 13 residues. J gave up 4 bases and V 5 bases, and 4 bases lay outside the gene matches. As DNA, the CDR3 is TGTGCCAGCAGTCCCGGACAGGTCTATGGCTACACCTTC. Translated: CASSPGQVYGYTF.

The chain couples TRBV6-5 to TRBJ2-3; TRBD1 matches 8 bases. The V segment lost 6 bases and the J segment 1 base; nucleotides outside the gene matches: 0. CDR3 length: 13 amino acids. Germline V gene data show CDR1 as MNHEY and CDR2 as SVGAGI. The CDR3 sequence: CASRGQGTDTQYF. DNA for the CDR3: TGTGCCAGCAGGGGACAGGGCACAGATACGCAGTATTTT.

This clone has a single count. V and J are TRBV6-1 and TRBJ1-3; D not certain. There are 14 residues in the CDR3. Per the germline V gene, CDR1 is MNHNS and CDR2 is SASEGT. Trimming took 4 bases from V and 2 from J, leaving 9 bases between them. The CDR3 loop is CASSVTGTGNTIYF. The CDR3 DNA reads TGTGCCAGCAGTGTCACGGGTACTGGAAACACCATATATTTT.

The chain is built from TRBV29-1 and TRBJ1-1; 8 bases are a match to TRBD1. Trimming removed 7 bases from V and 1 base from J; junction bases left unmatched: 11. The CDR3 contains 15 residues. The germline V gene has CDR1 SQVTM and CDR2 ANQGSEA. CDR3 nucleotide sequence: TGCAGCGCCCGGGACAGGCGTCGGGGGAACACTGAAGCTTTCTTT. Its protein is CSARDRRRGNTEAFF.

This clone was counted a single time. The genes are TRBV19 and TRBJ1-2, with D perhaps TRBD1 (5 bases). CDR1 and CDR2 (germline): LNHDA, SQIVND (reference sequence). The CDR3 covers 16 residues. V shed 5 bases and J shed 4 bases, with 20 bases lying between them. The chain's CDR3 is CASSPTQQAPGYGYTF. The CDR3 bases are TGTGCCAGTAGTCCAACCCAACAGGCTCCGGGCTATGGCTACACCTTC.

This CDR3 reads CASSLGRERVGELFF. As DNA, the CDR3 is TGTGCCAGCAGCTTGGGGAGGGAAAGGGTCGGGGAGCTGTTTTTT. This sequence joins TRBV5-4 and TRBJ2-2; a possible D gene is TRBD2 (6 bases). Germline assignment: CDR1 SGHNT and CDR2 YYREEE (reference sequence). V was trimmed by 0 bases and J by 7 bases, leaving 13 bases between them. This CDR3 has 15 residues. The variable domain in full, completed from reference TRBV5-4 and TRBJ2-2, reads ETGVTQSPTHLIKTRGQQVTLRCSSQSGHNTVSWYQQALGQGPQFIFQYYREEENGRGNFPPRFSGLQFPNYSSELNVNALELDDSALYLCASSLGRERVGELFFGEGSRLTVL.

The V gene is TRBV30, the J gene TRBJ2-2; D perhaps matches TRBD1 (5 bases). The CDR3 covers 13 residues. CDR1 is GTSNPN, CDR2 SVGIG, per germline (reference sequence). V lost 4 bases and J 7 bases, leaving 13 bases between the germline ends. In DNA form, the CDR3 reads TGTGCCTGGATGGGGCGTTTGAGCGGGGAGCTGTTTTTT. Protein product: CAWMGRLSGELFF.